These 28 T cell receptor beta chains came from one sample sequenced in a study of T cell responses to AZD1222 COVID-19 vaccine. Produced via immunoSEQ multiplex PCR; TCRdb's table is partial and in-frame only. The data contain 130,000 or so clones, more than 85% of them singletons. The source was peripheral blood, collected on day 0 of MenACWY control vaccination. These TCRs come from an adult in good health.

The chain couples TRBV7-8 to TRBJ2-1; the match to TRBD2 covers 11 bases. The CDR3 length is 17 residues. The V gene's germline CDR1 is SGHVS and CDR2 FQNEAQ. The J segment lost 0 bases and the V segment lost 5 bases, leaving 6 bases of the junction unmatched. CDR3 loop: CASSTWTSGHSYNEQFF. As DNA, the CDR3 is TGTGCCAGCAGCACCTGGACTAGCGGGCACTCCTACAATGAGCAGTTCTTC.

The chain couples TRBV9 to TRBJ2-7; 8 bases map to TRBD2. This CDR3 is built from 15 residues. With 3 bases clipped from V and 0 bases from J, the junction kept 5 bases outside the gene matches. CDR1 SGDLS and CDR2 YYNGEE come from the germline V gene. CDR3 nucleotides: TGTGCCAGCAGCGGGGGAGCGGGAGTCTCCTACGAGCAGTACTTC. This sequence encodes CASSGGAGVSYEQYF.

The chain joins TRBV12-3 or TRBV12-4 to TRBJ1-1; 8 nucleotides align to TRBD1. V trimming: 4 bases; J trimming: 10 bases; junction bases outside the gene matches: 5. This CDR3 has 12 residues. The CDR3 loop reads CASSWRTGLAFF. CDR3 coding DNA: TGTGCCAGCAGTTGGAGGACAGGGTTAGCTTTCTTT.

V and J are TRBV18 and TRBJ1-1; D call uncertain. This CDR3 has 16 amino acids. V lost 5 bases to trimming and J lost 0 bases, with 16 bases between them. Germline values: CDR1 KGHSH, CDR2 LQKENI. The CDR3: CASSGIPNYMNTEAFF. CDR3 DNA: TGTGCCAGCTCAGGAATCCCGAACTACATGAACACTGAAGCTTTCTTT.

This chain links TRBV6-5 with TRBJ2-7; 9 nucleotides match TRBD1. Germline V gene lookup returns CDR1 MNHEY and CDR2 SVGAGI. J lost 2 bases, V lost 10 bases, and 9 bases had no gene match. The CDR3 runs to 14 residues. The CDR3 region is CATQGQGLTYEQYF. Written as DNA, the CDR3 is TGTGCCACCCAGGGACAGGGTTTAACCTACGAGCAGTACTTC.

The rearrangement links TRBV5-1 to TRBJ2-3; D gene uncertain. CDR1 and CDR2 (germline): SGHRS, YFSETQ. The CDR3 extends over 14 amino acids. The germline V and J ends were trimmed by 1 base and 2 bases, with 8 bases remaining between them. The CDR3 spells CASSLTGSTDTQYF. The DNA of the CDR3 is TGCGCCAGCAGCTTGACTGGATCCACAGATACGCAGTATTTT.

This clone was recorded once. The rearrangement joins TRBV15 to TRBJ2-1; TRBD2 agrees at 10 bases. The CDR3 is 18 amino acids. V shed 0 bases, J shed 3 bases, and the junction held 8 bases outside the gene matches. Germline assignment: CDR1 LNHNV and CDR2 YYDKDF (reference sequence). The chain's CDR3 is CATSREVASGRSYNEQFF. CDR3 DNA sequence: TGTGCCACCAGCAGAGAGGTCGCTAGCGGGAGAAGCTACAATGAGCAGTTCTTC.

The table lists this clone with a few counts. This chain links TRBV5-1 with TRBJ1-3, with D unresolved. Trimming took 2 bases from V and 0 from J, leaving 12 bases between them. Germline values: CDR1 SGHRS, CDR2 YFSETQ. The CDR3 has 16 residues. This chain's CDR3 is CASSFRPMSSGNTIYF. The CDR3 DNA reads as TGCGCCAGCAGCTTTCGACCGATGAGCTCTGGAAACACCATATATTTT. Full variable domain (rest looked up from reference TRBV5-1 and TRBJ1-3): KAGVTQTPRYLIKTRGQQVTLSCSPISGHRSVSWYQQTPGQGLQFLFEYFSETQRNKGNFPGRFSGRQFSNSRSEMNVSTLELGDSALYLCASSFRPMSSGNTIYFGEGSWLTVV.

The chain employs TRBV6-5 and TRBJ2-2, with D possibly being TRBD2 (6 bases). This CDR3 region has 15 residues. V was cut by 5 bases and J by 1 base, with 11 bases left in between. Germline CDR1 and CDR2: MNHEY and SVGAGI. CDR3 nucleotides: TGTGCCAGCAGTATTTGGCGGGAGAACACCGGGGAGCTGTTTTTT. Encoded protein: CASSIWRENTGELFF.

This clone was seen just once. The chain has TRBV2 and TRBJ1-1; TRBD1 agrees at 8 bases. From germline, CDR1 is SNHLY and CDR2 FYNNEI. Germline trimming cut 6 bases from V and 4 bases from J; bases unmatched to any gene: 7. CDR3 size: 14 residues. The CDR3 sequence is CASRQGGLATEAFF. As DNA, the CDR3 is TGTGCCAGCAGACAGGGGGGCCTCGCCACTGAAGCTTTCTTT.

The chain employs TRBV6-2 or TRBV6-3 and TRBJ2-3; TRBD2 agrees at 10 bases. The CDR3 has 18 residues. The trim removed 5 bases at V and 0 bases at J, leaving 11 bases unmatched. Germline lookup yields CDR1 MNHEY and CDR2 SVGEGT. The CDR3 sequence is CASSPLAGPRRSTDTQYF. In nucleotides, the CDR3 is TGTGCCAGCAGTCCACTAGCGGGGCCACGAAGGAGCACAGATACGCAGTATTTT.

This sequence joins TRBV7-2 and TRBJ2-1, with D unresolved. From germline, CDR1 is SGHTA and CDR2 FQGNSA. V was pared by 5 bases and J by 4 bases, with 15 bases between. This CDR3 comprises 15 residues. The CDR3 sequence: CASSPAILNYNEQFF. The CDR3 DNA is TGTGCCAGCAGCCCAGCCATTCTGAATTACAATGAGCAGTTCTTC.

The V and J genes are TRBV10-3 and TRBJ2-7; D is unresolved. CDR1 and CDR2 from the germline V gene are ENHRY and SYGVKD. Trimming removed 3 bases at V and 4 bases at J, with 16 bases between. CDR3 length equals 15 residues. The CDR3 DNA reads as TGTGCCATCAGTGAAGGCTACCAGAAAGTTTACGAGCAGTACTTC. Translating it yields CAISEGYQKVYEQYF.

This clone occurred a few times. The chain is built from TRBV7-3 and TRBJ2-3; D is uncertain. Germline V gives CDR1 SGHTA, CDR2 FQGTGA. The V end lost 5 bases, the J end lost 0 bases, and 9 bases lay between the germline ends. This CDR3 is built from 14 residues. CDR3 amino acids: CASSPGPSTDTQYF. CDR3 nucleotides: TGTGCCAGCAGCCCCGGCCCTAGCACAGATACGCAGTATTTT.

The V call is TRBV12-3 or TRBV12-4, the J call TRBJ2-2; unclear D gene. Trimming took off 8 bases at V and 3 bases at J, with 10 bases between the two ends. This CDR3 is 13 amino acids long. CDR3 sequence: CASSVQDTGELFF. DNA of the CDR3: TGTGCCAGCTCGGTCCAGGACACCGGGGAGCTGTTTTTT.

As concerns this clone: This CDR3 is also generated by other DNA sequences in the sample. The chain is built from TRBV7-3 and TRBJ2-7, with 8 bases fitting TRBD2. V gave up 2 bases and J gave up 1 base; unmatched junction bases: 4. Germline V CDR1 and CDR2: SGHTA, FQGTGA. CDR3 length: 15 residues. CDR3 bases: TGTGCCAGCAGCTTAGGGACTAGTGGTTCCTACGAGCAGTACTTC. The encoded protein is CASSLGTSGSYEQYF. Variable domain in full (rest from reference TRBV7-3 and TRBJ2-7): GAGVSQTPSNKVTEKGKYVELRCDPISGHTALYWYRQSLGQGPEFLIYFQGTGAADDSGLPNDRFFAVRPEGSVSTLKIQRTERGDSAVYLCASSLGTSGSYEQYFGPGTRLTVT.

This chain joins TRBV3-1 (or the pseudogene TRBV3-2) and TRBJ1-4, with TRBD1 matching over 9 bases. This CDR3 contains 14 residues. Germline V gene sequence: CDR1 LGHDT, CDR2 YNNKEL (reference sequence). The V and J ends lost 4 bases and 8 bases, in that order; junction bases with no gene match: 5. This CDR3 reads CASSPGQGHEKLFF. CDR3 DNA sequence: TGTGCCAGCAGCCCGGGACAGGGACACGAAAAACTGTTTTTT.

The chain employs TRBV7-8 and TRBJ2-5; 10 bases map to TRBD1. In germline, CDR1 is SGHVS, CDR2 FQNEAQ. The trim removed 5 bases at V and 1 base at J, leaving 4 bases unmatched. The CDR3 length is 15 residues. CDR3 coding DNA: TGTGCCAGCAGCATAAGGACAGGGGGCCAAGAGACCCAGTACTTC. Its translation: CASSIRTGGQETQYF.

The genes are TRBV4-1 and TRBJ2-7; no firm D call. Trimming took off 0 bases at V and 0 bases at J, with 9 bases between the two ends. The germline V gene has CDR1 MGHRA and CDR2 YSYEKL. The CDR3 totals 15 residues. CDR3 nucleotide sequence: TGCGCCAGCAGCCAAGAGGCCCAGACCTCCTACGAGCAGTACTTC. Translated, it gives CASSQEAQTSYEQYF.

V and J are TRBV28 and TRBJ2-5, with D perhaps matching TRBD2 (6 bases). The CDR3 is 13 residues long. Per the germline V gene, CDR1 is MDHEN and CDR2 is SYDVKM. V was trimmed by 8 bases and J by 4 bases, leaving 14 bases between them. CDR3 region: CASYQRVGETQYF. CDR3 coding DNA: TGTGCCAGCTATCAGCGGGTGGGAGAGACCCAGTACTTC.

A single count supports this clone. The rearrangement uses TRBV10-3 and TRBJ1-5; unclear D gene. Looked up from germline, CDR1 is ENHRY and CDR2 is SYGVKD. This CDR3 has 13 amino acids. Trimming removed 10 bases at V and 1 base at J, with 11 bases between. The CDR3 DNA reads as TGTGCCACCCGGAGTCCGAGCAATCAGCCCCAGCATTTT. Translation: CATRSPSNQPQHF.

The J gene is TRBJ1-5, the V gene TRBV11-2; D remains unclear. Trimming left V 5 bases short and J 0 bases short, with 2 bases between. Germline CDR1 SGHAT, CDR2 FQNNGV. The CDR3 has 12 amino acids. CDR3: CASSVSNQPQHF. CDR3 DNA sequence: TGTGCCAGCAGCGTTAGCAATCAGCCCCAGCATTTT.

This chain uses TRBV12-3 or TRBV12-4 with TRBJ1-3, with D unclear. V was trimmed by 2 bases and J by 8 bases, leaving 7 bases between them. This CDR3 is 12 amino acids long. CDR3 sequence: CASSLNVDTIYF. The CDR3 nucleotides read TGTGCCAGCAGTTTAAATGTGGACACCATATATTTT.

This chain connects TRBV11-2 to TRBJ1-6; D not resolved. The CDR3 runs to 13 residues. The germline gives CDR1 SGHAT, CDR2 FQNNGV. Between the trimmed V and J ends, which lost 1 base and 8 bases, there was a span of 6 bases. CDR3 sequence: CASSLALYSPLHF. DNA for the CDR3: TGTGCCAGCAGCTTAGCCCTCTATTCACCCCTCCACTTT. Together with reference TRBV11-2 and TRBJ1-6, the CDR3 gives the full variable domain: EAGVAQSPRYKIIEKRQSVAFWCNPISGHATLYWYQQILGQGPKLLIQFQNNGVVDDSQLPKDRFSAERLKGVDSTLKIQPAKLEDSAVYLCASSLALYSPLHFGNGTRLTVT.

V is TRBV9 and J is TRBJ2-1; 12 nucleotides agree with TRBD2. The CDR3 sequence is 17 residues long. The germline V gene encodes CDR1 SGDLS and CDR2 YYNGEE. Unmatched junction bases numbered 13, after V lost 4 bases and J lost 8 bases. Here the CDR3 reads CASSIRLAGGRGDEQFF. Here the CDR3 DNA reads TGTGCCAGCAGCATCCGTCTAGCGGGAGGGCGGGGCGATGAGCAGTTCTTC.

The chain links TRBV3-1 (or the pseudogene TRBV3-2) to TRBJ2-7, with 8 bases identical to TRBD1. CDR3 length: 15 amino acids. Germline V CDR1 and CDR2: LGHDT, YNNKEL (reference sequence). The J segment lost 3 bases and the V segment lost 2 bases, leaving 6 bases of the junction unmatched. CDR3 in amino acids: CASSQTGGLIYEQYF. The CDR3 DNA is TGTGCCAGCAGCCAAACAGGGGGGTTGATCTACGAGCAGTACTTC.

In its sample, this clone was seen once. The chain carries TRBV7-8 and TRBJ2-7; the match to TRBD2 covers 7 bases. V was pared by 1 base and J by 2 bases, with 5 bases of the junction left unmatched. CDR1 and CDR2 from the germline V gene are SGHVS and FQNEAQ. This CDR3 region has 15 residues. The CDR3 sequence is CASSLDQAGPYEQYF. The CDR3 region has the DNA TGTGCCAGCAGCTTAGACCAAGCGGGGCCCTACGAGCAGTACTTC.

This clone has a handful of counts. The chain carries TRBV25-1 and TRBJ2-7, with a tentative D call TRBD2 (6 bases). Germline-derived CDR1 and CDR2 are MGHDK and SYGVNS. The CDR3 covers 12 residues. V was shortened by 5 bases and J by 3 bases, with 8 bases between the two germline ends. The CDR3 region is CASSWGDYEQYF. The CDR3 DNA follows: TGTGCCAGCAGTTGGGGGGACTACGAGCAGTACTTC.